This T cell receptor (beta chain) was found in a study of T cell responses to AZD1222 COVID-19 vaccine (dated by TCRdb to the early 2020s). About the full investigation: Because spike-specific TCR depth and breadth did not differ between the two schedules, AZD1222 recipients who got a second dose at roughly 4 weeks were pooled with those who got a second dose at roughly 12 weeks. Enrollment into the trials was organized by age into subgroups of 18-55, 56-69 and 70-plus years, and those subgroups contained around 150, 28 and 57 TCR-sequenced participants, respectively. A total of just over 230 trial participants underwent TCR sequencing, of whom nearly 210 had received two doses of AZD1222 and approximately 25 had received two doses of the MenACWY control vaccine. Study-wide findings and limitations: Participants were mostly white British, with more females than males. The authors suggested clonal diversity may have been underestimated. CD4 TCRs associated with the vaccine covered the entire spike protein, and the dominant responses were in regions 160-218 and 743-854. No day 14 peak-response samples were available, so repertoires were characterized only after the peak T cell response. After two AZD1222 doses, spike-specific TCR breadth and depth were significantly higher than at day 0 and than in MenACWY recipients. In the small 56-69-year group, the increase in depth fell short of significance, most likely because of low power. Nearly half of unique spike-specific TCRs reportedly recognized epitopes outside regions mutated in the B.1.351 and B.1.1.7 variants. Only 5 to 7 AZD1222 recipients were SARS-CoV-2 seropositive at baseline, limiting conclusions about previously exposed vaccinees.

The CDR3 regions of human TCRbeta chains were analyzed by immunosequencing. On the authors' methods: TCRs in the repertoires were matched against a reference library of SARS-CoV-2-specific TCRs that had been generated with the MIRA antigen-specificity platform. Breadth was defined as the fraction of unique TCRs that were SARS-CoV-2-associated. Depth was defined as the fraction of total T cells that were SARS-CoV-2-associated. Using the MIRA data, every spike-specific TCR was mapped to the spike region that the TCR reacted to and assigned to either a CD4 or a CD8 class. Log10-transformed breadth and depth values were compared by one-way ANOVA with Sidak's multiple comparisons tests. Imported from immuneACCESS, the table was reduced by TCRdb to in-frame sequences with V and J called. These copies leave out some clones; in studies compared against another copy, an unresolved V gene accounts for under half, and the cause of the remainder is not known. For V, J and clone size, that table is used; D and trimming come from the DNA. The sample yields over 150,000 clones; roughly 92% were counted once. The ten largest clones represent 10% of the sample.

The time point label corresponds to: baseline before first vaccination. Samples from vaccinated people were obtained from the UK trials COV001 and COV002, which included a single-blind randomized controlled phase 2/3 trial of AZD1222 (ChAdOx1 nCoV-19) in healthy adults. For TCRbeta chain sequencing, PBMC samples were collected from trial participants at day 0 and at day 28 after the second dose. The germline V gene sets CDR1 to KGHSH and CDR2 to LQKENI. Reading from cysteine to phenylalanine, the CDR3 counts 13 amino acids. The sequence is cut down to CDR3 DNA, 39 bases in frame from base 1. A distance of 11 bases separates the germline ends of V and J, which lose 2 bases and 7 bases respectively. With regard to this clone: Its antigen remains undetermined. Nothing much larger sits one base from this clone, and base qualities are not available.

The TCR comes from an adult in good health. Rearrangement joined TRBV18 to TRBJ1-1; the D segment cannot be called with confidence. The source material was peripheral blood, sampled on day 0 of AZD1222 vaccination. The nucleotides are TGTGCCAGCTCACCATTTACGGCACATGAAGCTTTCTTT. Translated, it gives CASSPFTAHEAFF.